This TCR beta chain came from a study of blood T cell repertoires in COVID-19. The Seattle patients, enrolled during active infection, were followed longitudinally. Germline loops: CDR1 SGHRS, CDR2 YFSETQ. Trimming shortened V by 3 bases and J by 1 base, and 13 bases separated the two germline ends. This CDR3 is built from 15 residues. In the authors' methods: Amplified reference gene primers provided the basis for estimating nucleated cell counts. Profiled with immunoSEQ multiplex PCR; TCRdb holds only in-frame clones, not every one. The D gene and trimming were derived from the DNA, and the V and J assignments and clone size from that table. The sample yields about 140,000 clones, about 87% seen once.

V gene TRBV5-1 combines with J gene TRBJ1-1, with D perhaps TRBD1 (6 bases). Sequencing was carried out using peripheral blood. The source of this sequence is a human donor with COVID-19, enrolled during active disease. The donor label of this sample is uncertain. CDR3 sequence: CASSWAGTTNTEAFF. CDR3 bases: TGCGCCAGCAGCTGGGCCGGGACAACGAACACTGAAGCTTTCTTT.